Listed below are T cell receptor beta chains from one sample, sequenced in a study of blood T cell repertoires in COVID-19. This table comes from immunoSEQ multiplex PCR, and its TCRdb copy is limited to in-frame clones, with some not included. The sample holds fewer than 110,000 clones; about four fifths are singletons and the top ten take 4.2%. The sequencing input was peripheral blood. The source of these receptors is a human donor in a cohort sampled during active COVID-19. The CDR3 runs from the conserved cysteine through the conserved F or W. D genes are given only for firm matches. The size field is filled for only some rows; it gives once, few, many or a size class.

TRBD1	TRBV5-1	few	TRBJ2-1	TGCGCCAGCAGCCAGGGGGCAGGGAATGAGCAGTTCTTC	CASSQGAGNEQFF
NA	TRBV7-9	NA	TRBJ2-5	TGTGCCAGCAGCTTATCTCTTCAGGGGATGGGAGAGACCCAGTACTTC	CASSLSLQGMGETQYF
TRBD1	TRBV3-1/TRBV3-2	few	TRBJ1-1	TGTGCCAGCAGCCAGGGGACAGGGCGTCTGGCTGAAGCTTTCTTT	CASSQGTGRLAEAFF
TRBD2	TRBV6-2/TRBV6-3	few	TRBJ2-6	TGTGCCAGCAGTCGGGGGGCTGGGGCCAACGTCCTGACTTTC	CASSRGAGANVLTF
NA	TRBV18	NA	TRBJ2-3	TGTGCCAGCTCACCACGTCTTGCAGGGAGCACAGATACGCAGTATTTT	CASSPRLAGSTDTQYF
NA	TRBV12-3/TRBV12-4	NA	TRBJ1-1	TGTGCCAGCAGTTTAGCATGGCCACAATTT	CASSLAWPQF
NA	TRBV6-6	few	TRBJ1-6	TGTGCCAGCAGTGAGGGGGGGAATTCACCCCTCCACTTT	CASSEGGNSPLHF
TRBD1	TRBV28	once	TRBJ1-1	TGTGCCAGCAGTCCCTACGGACAGGTAATGAACACTGAAGCTTTCTTT	CASSPYGQVMNTEAFF
NA	TRBV5-1	NA	TRBJ2-1	TGCGCCAGCAGCTTGGTCGTCCCGGACGGGGATGAGCAGTTCTTC	CASSLVVPDGDEQFF
TRBD1	TRBV28	NA	TRBJ2-1	TGTGCCAGCAGAAGGGACAGGGTAGGATCAAATGAGCAGTTCTTC	CASRRDRVGSNEQFF
TRBD2	TRBV5-1	NA	TRBJ2-1	TGCGCCAGCAGCTTAGGGACTAGCAGGAATGAGCAGTTCTTC	CASSLGTSRNEQFF
NA	TRBV4-3	NA	TRBJ2-2	TGCGCCAGCAGGCACCTAGGGGTTTCCGGGGAGCTGTTTTTT	CASRHLGVSGELFF
NA	TRBV7-8	NA	TRBJ2-1	TGTGCCAGCAGCTTAGGAGGTATGGGGGGTTTGGCGGAGCAGTTCTTC	CASSLGGMGGLAEQFF
TRBD1	TRBV6-1	NA	TRBJ1-6	TGTGCCAGCAGTGAGGGTCAGGGGGGACCCCTCCACTTT	CASSEGQGGPLHF
NA	TRBV24-1	NA	TRBJ2-2	TGTGCCACCAGATCCCGGGATATCACCGGGGAGCTGTTTTTT	CATRSRDITGELFF
NA	TRBV7-8	NA	TRBJ2-7	TGTGCCAGCAGCTTAGCCCCCCAGGGCCCCTACGAGCAGTACTTC	CASSLAPQGPYEQYF
TRBD1	TRBV19	NA	TRBJ2-1	TGTGCCAGTAGTCCGCCTGGGACAGGGGCCTATAATGAGCAGTTCTTC	CASSPPGTGAYNEQFF
NA	TRBV2	NA	TRBJ2-2	TGTGCCAGCAGCGCTAGGAGTAACACCGGGGAGCTGTTTTTT	CASSARSNTGELFF
NA	TRBV4-3	NA	TRBJ1-2	TGCGCCAGCAGCCAGACCGACATGGATAACTATGGCTACACCTTC	CASSQTDMDNYGYTF
NA	TRBV28	NA	TRBJ1-5	TGTGCCAGCAGTCCCCGTGCCTGGCGGGGCAGCAATCAGCCCCAGCATTTT	CASSPRAWRGSNQPQHF
TRBD1	TRBV6-5	NA	TRBJ2-5	TGTGCCAGCAGCGGGACAGGGAAAGAGACCCAGTACTTC	CASSGTGKETQYF
NA	TRBV12-3/TRBV12-4	NA	TRBJ2-1	TGTGCCAGCAGTTGGGGCGACTACAATGAGCAGTTCTTC	CASSWGDYNEQFF
NA	TRBV5-5	NA	TRBJ2-3	TGTGCCAGCAGCTTGGCAGCGGGTATTACAGATACGCAGTATTTT	CASSLAAGITDTQYF
TRBD1	TRBV18	NA	TRBJ2-5	TGTGCCAGCTCACGGACAGGGCCTCAAGAGACCCAGTACTTC	CASSRTGPQETQYF
TRBD1	TRBV20-1	NA	TRBJ2-4	TGCAGGGGGGATCGGGACAGCGTCCCGTACTTC	CRGDRDSVPYF
NA	TRBV6-5	NA	TRBJ2-7	TGTGCCAGCCCTTTCCCGGCGGAGATATCCTACGAGCAGTACTTC	CASPFPAEISYEQYF
NA	TRBV15	NA	TRBJ2-1	TGTGCCACCAGCAGAGTGGGCCGGGGCAGGGGACGCTACAATGAGCAGTTCTTC	CATSRVGRGRGRYNEQFF
NA	TRBV21-1	NA	TRBJ1-5	TGTGCCAGCCTTGATGGGGACAGGGAAAGACTCCAGCCCCAGCATTTT	CASLDGDRERLQPQHF
TRBD2	TRBV24-1	NA	TRBJ2-2	TGTGCCACCAGTGATGGACTAGCGGGAGTGGACACCGGGGAGCTGTTTTTT	CATSDGLAGVDTGELFF
NA	TRBV7-2	NA	TRBJ1-1	TGTGCCAGCAGCTTAGACTACAGGGCGAACACTGAAGCTTTCTTT	CASSLDYRANTEAFF
TRBD1	TRBV30	NA	TRBJ2-1	TGTGCCTGGAACCCGGGACAGAGAATACCGGCGGATGAGCAGTTCTTC	CAWNPGQRIPADEQFF